This is a list of T cell receptor beta chains from one sample in a study of radiation and T cells in renal cell carcinoma. The assay was immunoSEQ multiplex PCR, and TCRdb's table has in-frame clones only and misses some. The sample gives some 120,000 clones, roughly 77% of which show up once; approximately 2% is in the top ten. This sample comprised blood, obtained from a patient whose treatment included radiotherapy and nephrectomy. The receptor source for this set is an older woman with renal cell carcinoma. CDR3s include the opening cysteine and the closing phenylalanine or tryptophan. Each record gives: J gene, V gene, CDR3 protein.

TRBJ1-3 | TRBV5-1 | CASSYTGGLLSGNTIYF
TRBJ2-2 | TRBV5-1 | CASSSTVNTGELFF
TRBJ2-5 | TRBV27 | CASSSLPGLAVGMTQYF
TRBJ2-7 | TRBV6-1 | CASSEAGYEQYF
TRBJ2-3 | TRBV4-3 | CASSQEGRGATDTQYF
TRBJ1-4 | TRBV6-5 | CASIRDSPTNEKLFF
TRBJ1-2 | TRBV7-3 | CASSATGSLNYGYTF
TRBJ1-6 | TRBV5-5 | CASSLAGAYNSPLHF
TRBJ2-3 | TRBV5-1 | CASSLEAGGTDTQYF
TRBJ1-1 | TRBV7-6 | CASSPAEGVPEAFF
TRBJ2-2 | TRBV9 | CASSGRQTTGELFF
TRBJ1-5 | TRBV30 | CAWGTGQVNQPQHF
TRBJ2-3 | TRBV7-9 | CASSLDQREGLGDTQYF
TRBJ2-2 | TRBV7-3 | CASSLKYTGELFF
TRBJ1-1 | TRBV11-3 | CASSSDSRAEAFF
TRBJ1-1 | TRBV5-4 | CASSPGHPNTEAFF
TRBJ2-3 | TRBV7-9 | CASSLAGTGVPDTQYF
TRBJ2-7 | TRBV7-6 | CASSLSGGGHSEQYF
TRBJ2-3 | TRBV19 | CASSFTGDTDTQYF
TRBJ1-2 | TRBV9 | CASSEGQGGLNYGYTF
TRBJ1-1 | TRBV5-1 | CASSLEDGRYTEAFF
TRBJ1-2 | TRBV7-9 | CASTPEDSGYTF
TRBJ1-2 | TRBV6-1 | CASRPDYGYTF
TRBJ1-1 | TRBV7-9 | CASSLVTGGKAFF